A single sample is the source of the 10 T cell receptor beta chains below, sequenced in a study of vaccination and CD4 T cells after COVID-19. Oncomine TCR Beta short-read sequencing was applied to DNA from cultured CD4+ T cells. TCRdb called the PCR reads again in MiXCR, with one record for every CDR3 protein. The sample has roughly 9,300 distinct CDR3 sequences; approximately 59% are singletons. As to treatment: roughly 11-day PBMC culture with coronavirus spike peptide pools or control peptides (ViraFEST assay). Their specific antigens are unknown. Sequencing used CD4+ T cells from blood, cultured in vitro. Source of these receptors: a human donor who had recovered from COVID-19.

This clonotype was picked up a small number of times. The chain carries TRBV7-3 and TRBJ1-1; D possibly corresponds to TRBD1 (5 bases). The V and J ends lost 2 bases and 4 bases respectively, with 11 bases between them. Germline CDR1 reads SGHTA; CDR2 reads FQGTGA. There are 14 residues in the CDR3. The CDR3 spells CASSLSGSSTEAFF. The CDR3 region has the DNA TGTGCCAGCAGCTTATCAGGGTCCAGCACTGAAGCTTTCTTT.

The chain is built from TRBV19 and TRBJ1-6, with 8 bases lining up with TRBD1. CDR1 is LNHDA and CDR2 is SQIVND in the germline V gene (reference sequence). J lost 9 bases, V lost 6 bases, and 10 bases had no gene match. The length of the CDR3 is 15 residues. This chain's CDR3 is CASSRQGRFPSPLHF. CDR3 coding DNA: TGTGCCAGTAGCCGACAGGGGCGTTTTCCTTCACCCCTCCACTTT.

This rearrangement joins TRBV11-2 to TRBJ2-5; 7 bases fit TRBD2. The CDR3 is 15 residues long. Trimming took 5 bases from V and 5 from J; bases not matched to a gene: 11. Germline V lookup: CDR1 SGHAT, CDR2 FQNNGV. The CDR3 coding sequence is TGTGCCAGCAGCCAACGTTTCGGAGCGGGGGAGACCCAGTACTTC. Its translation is CASSQRFGAGETQYF.

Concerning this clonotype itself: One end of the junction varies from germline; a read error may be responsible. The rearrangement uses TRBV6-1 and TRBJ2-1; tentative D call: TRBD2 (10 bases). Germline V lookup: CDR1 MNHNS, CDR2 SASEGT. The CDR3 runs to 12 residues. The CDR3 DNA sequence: TGTGCCAGCGACAGGGGGGGACTAGCGTTGAAATTC. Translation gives CASDRGGLALKF.

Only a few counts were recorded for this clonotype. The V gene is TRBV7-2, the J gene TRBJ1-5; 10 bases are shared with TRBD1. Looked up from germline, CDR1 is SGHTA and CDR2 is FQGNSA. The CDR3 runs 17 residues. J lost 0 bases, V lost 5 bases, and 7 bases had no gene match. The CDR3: CASSLRDRGYSNQPQHF. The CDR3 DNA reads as TGTGCCAGCAGCCTCCGGGACAGGGGATATAGCAATCAGCCCCAGCATTTT.

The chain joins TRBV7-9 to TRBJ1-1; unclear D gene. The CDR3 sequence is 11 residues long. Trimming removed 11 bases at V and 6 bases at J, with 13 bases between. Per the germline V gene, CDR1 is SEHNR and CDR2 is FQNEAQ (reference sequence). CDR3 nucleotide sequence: TGTGCCGGCTTAGCTATTTCTGAAGCTTTCTTT. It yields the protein CAGLAISEAFF.

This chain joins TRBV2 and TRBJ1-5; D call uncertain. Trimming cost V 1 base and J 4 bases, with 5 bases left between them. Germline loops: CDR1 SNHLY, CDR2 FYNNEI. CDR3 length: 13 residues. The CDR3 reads CASSEGWNQPQHF. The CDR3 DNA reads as TGTGCCAGCAGTGAAGGGTGGAATCAGCCCCAGCATTTT.

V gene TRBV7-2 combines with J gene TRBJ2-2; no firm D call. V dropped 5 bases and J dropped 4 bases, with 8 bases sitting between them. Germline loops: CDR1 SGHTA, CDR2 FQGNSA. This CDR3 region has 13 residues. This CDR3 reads CASSALLTGELFF. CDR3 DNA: TGTGCCAGCAGCGCTCTCCTCACCGGGGAGCTGTTTTTT.

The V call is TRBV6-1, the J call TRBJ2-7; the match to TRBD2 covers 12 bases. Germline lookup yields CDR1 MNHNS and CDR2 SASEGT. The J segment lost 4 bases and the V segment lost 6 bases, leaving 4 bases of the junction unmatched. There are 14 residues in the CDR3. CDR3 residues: CASSKTSGRYEQYF. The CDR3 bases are TGTGCCAGCAGCAAGACTAGCGGGAGATACGAGCAGTACTTC.

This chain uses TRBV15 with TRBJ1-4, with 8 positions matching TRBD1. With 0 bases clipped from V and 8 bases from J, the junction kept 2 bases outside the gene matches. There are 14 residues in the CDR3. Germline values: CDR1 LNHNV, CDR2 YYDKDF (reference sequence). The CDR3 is CATSRDRDREKLFF. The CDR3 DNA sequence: TGTGCCACCAGCAGAGACAGGGACAGGGAAAAACTGTTTTTT.